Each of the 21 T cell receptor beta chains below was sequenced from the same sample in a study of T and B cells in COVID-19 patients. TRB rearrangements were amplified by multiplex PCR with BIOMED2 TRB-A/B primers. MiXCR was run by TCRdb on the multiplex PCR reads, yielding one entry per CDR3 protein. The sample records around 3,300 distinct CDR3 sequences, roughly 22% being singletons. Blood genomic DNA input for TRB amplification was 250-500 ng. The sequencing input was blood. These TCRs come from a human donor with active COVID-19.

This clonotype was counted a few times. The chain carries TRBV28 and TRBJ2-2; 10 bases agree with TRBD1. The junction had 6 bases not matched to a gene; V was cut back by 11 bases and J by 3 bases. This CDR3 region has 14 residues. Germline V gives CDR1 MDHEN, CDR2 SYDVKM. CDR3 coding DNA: TGTGCCGCCAGGACAGGGGGTTACACCGGGGAGCTGTTTTTT. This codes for CAARTGGYTGELFF.

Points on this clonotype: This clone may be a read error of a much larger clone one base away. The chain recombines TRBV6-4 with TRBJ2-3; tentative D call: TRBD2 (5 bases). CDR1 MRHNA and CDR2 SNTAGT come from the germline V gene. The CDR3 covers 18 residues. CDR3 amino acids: CASSDSGRVGVLTDRQYF. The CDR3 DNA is TGTGCCAGCAGTGACTCGGGTCGTGTGGGAGTCCTCACAGATAGGCAGTATTTT.

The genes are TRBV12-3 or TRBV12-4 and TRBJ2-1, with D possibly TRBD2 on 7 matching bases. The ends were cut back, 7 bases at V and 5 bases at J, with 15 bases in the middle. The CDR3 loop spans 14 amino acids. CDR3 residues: CASIGGDGDNEQFF. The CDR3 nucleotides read TGTGCCAGCATAGGGGGGGACGGCGACAATGAGCAGTTCTTC.

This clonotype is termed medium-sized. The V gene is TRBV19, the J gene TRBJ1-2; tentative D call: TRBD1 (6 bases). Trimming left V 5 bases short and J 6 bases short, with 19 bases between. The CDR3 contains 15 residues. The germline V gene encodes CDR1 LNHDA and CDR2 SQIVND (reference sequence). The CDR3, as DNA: TGTGCCAGTAGTGCCCCGGCCCGGGGGCTCGATGGCTACACCTTC. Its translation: CASSAPARGLDGYTF.

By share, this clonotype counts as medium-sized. For the CDR3, the DNA is TGTGCCAGCAGCTTAGGTGGGGGTAATGAGCAGTTCTTC. It specifies CASSLGGGNEQFF. The chain joins TRBV7-2 to TRBJ2-1, with D possibly called TRBD1 or TRBD2 (5 bases each). Germline V gene lookup returns CDR1 SGHTA and CDR2 FQGNSA. This CDR3 is built from 13 residues. V lost 1 base to trimming and J lost 7 bases, with 8 bases between them.

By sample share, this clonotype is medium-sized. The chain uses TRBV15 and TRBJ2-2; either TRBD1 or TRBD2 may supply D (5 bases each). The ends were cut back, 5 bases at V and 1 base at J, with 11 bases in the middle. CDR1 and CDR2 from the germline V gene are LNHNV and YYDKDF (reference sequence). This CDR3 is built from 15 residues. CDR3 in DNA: TGTGCCACCAGCCTTGGGACCCTGAACACCGGGGAGCTGTTTTTT. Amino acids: CATSLGTLNTGELFF. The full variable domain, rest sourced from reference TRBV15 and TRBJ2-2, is DAMVIQNPRYQVTQFGKPVTLSCSQTLNHNVMYWYQQKSSQAPKLLFHYYDKDFNNEADTPDNFQSRRPNTSFCFLDIRSPGLGDTAMYLCATSLGTLNTGELFFGEGSRLTVL.

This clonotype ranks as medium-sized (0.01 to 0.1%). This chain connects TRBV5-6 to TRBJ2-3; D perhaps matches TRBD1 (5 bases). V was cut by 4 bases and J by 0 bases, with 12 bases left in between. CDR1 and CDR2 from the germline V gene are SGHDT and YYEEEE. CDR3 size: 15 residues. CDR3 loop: CASSRGPTSTDTQYF. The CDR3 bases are TGTGCCAGCAGCAGGGGTCCAACTAGCACAGATACGCAGTATTTT.

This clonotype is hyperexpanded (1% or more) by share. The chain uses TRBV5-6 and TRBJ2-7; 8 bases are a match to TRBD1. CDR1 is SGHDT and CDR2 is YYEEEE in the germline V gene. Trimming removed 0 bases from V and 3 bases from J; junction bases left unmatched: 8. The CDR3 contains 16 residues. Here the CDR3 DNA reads TGTGCCAGCAGCTTGGAGTGGACAGGGCTGAACTACGAGCAGTACTTC. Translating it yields CASSLEWTGLNYEQYF. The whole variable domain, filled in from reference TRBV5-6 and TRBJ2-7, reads DAGVTQSPTHLIKTRGQQVTLRCSPKSGHDTVSWYQQALGQGPQFIFQYYEEEERQRGNFPDRFSGHQFPNYSSELNVNALLLGDSALYLCASSLEWTGLNYEQYFGPGTRLTVT.

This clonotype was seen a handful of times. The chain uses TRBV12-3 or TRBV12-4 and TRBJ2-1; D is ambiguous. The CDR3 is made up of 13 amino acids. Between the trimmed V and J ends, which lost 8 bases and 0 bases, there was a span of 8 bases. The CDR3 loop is CASGAYSYNEQFF. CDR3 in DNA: TGTGCCAGCGGCGCCTACTCCTACAATGAGCAGTTCTTC.

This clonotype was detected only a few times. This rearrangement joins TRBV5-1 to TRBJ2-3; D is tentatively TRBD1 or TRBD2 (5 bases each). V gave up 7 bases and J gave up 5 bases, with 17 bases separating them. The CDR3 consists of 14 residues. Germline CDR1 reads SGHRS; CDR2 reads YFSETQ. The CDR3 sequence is CASGPGQAGDTQYF. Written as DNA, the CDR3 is TGCGCCAGCGGTCCGGGGCAAGCAGGAGATACGCAGTATTTT.

CDR3 region: CAASYMGVADTQYF. In DNA form, the CDR3 reads TGTGCCGCCAGCTATATGGGTGTTGCAGATACGCAGTATTTT. The chain joins TRBV7-2 to TRBJ2-3; D call uncertain. Trimming shortened V by 11 bases and J by 4 bases, and 19 bases separated the two germline ends. The CDR3 runs 14 residues. Germline CDR1 SGHTA, CDR2 FQGNSA.

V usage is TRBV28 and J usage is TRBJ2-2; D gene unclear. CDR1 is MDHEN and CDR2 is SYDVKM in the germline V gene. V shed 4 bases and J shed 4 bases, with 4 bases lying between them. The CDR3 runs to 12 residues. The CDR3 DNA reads TGTGCCAGCAGTTCTGTCACCGGGGAGCTGTTTTTT. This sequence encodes CASSSVTGELFF. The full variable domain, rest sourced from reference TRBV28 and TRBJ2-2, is DVKVTQSSRYLVKRTGEKVFLECVQDMDHENMFWYRQDPGLGLRLIYFSYDVKMKEKGDIPEGYSVSREKKERFSLILESASTNQTSMYLCASSSVTGELFFGEGSRLTVL.

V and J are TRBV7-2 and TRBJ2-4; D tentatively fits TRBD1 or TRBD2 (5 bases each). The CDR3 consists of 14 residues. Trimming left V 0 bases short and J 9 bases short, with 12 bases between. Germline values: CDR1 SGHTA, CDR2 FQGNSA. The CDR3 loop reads CASSLAPDGGIQYF. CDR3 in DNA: TGTGCCAGCAGCTTAGCGCCGGATGGGGGCATTCAGTACTTC.

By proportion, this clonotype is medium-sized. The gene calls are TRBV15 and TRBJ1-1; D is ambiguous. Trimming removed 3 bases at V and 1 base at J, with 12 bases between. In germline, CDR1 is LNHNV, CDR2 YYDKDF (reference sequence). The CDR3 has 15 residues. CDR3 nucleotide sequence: TGTGCCACCAGCAGGCTTGCCATGAAGAACACTGAAGCTTTCTTT. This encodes CATSRLAMKNTEAFF.

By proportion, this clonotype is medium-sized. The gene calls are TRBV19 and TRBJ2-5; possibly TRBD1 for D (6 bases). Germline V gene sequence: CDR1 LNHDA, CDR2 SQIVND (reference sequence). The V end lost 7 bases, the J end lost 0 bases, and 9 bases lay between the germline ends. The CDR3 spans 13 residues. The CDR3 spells CASTGTYQETQYF. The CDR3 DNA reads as TGTGCCAGTACCGGGACATACCAAGAGACCCAGTACTTC.

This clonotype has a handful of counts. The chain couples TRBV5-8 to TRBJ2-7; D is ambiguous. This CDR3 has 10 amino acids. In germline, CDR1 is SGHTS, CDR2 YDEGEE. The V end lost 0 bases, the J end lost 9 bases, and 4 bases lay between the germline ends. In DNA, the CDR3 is TGTGCCAGCAGCTTGGAGGGGCAGTACTTC. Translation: CASSLEGQYF.

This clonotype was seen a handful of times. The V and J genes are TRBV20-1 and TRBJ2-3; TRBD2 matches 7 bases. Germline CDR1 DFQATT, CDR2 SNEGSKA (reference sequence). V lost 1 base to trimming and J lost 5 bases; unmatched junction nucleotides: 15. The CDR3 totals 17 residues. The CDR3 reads CSARGTLAGARGDTQYF. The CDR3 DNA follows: TGCAGTGCTAGAGGGACTTTAGCGGGTGCTCGGGGAGATACGCAGTATTTT.

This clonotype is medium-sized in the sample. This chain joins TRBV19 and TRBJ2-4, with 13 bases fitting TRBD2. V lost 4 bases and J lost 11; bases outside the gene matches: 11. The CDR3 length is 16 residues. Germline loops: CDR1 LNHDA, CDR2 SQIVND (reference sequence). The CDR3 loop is CASSTSGGLAGPFQYF. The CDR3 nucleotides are TGTGCCAGTAGTACTTCTGGGGGACTAGCGGGGCCCTTTCAGTACTTC. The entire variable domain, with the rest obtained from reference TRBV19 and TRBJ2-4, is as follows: DGGITQSPKYLFRKEGQNVTLSCEQNLNHDAMYWYRQDPGQGLRLIYYSQIVNDFQKGDIAEGYSVSREKKESFPLTVTSAQKNPTAFYLCASSTSGGLAGPFQYFGAGTRLSVL.

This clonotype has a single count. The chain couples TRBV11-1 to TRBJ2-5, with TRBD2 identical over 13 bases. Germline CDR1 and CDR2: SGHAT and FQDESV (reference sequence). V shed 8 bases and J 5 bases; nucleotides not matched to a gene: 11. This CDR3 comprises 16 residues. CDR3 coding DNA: TGTGCCAGCCTTTCGACCGGGACTAGCGGGATGGAGACCCAGTACTTC. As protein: CASLSTGTSGMETQYF.

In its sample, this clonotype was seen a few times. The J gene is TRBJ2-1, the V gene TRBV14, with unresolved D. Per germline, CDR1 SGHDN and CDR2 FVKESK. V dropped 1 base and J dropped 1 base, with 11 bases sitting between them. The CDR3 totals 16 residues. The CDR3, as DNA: TGTGCCAGCAGCCAAGGTCGGCTACCATCCTACAATGAGCAGTTCTTC. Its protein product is CASSQGRLPSYNEQFF.

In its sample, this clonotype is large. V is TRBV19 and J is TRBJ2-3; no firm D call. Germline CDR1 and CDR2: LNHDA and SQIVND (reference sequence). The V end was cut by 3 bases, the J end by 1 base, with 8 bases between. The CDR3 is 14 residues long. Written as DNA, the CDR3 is TGTGCCAGTAGTATGGACGGTCGCACAGATACGCAGTATTTT. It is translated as CASSMDGRTDTQYF.